Listed below are T cell receptor beta chains from one sample, sequenced in a study of T cells in Graves' hyperthyroidism and ophthalmopathy. TCRdb used MiXCR to reprocess the multiplex PCR reads, holding one entry per CDR3 protein. The top ten hold about 16% of the sample, which has around 690,000 distinct CDR3 sequences, 15% to 20% seen once. The sample comprised blood. The receptors come from a man between 50 and 59 years old with Graves' hyperthyroidism. The conserved cysteine and the conserved F or W are not part of the CDR3 here.

TRBV6-1	ASSYYSGANVLT
TRBV2	ASSDTSGNEQF
TRBV28	ASTPGGRGYEQY
TRBV9	ASSVTGFRYEQY
TRBV6-1	ASSEEGLAGGNEQF
TRBV15	ATSAWETGRNTGELF
TRBV25-1	ASSERYTTYEQY
TRBV25-1	ASSGRGEETQY
TRBV10-3	AISARTGTEQPQH
TRBV12-3/TRBV12-4	ASSFLVGVSGSPLH
TRBV20-1	SARRGSSTLPNTEAF
TRBV20-1	SARDDRGGSYEQY
TRBV19	ASSIRDRVRTEAF
TRBV5-1	ASSLISSGSAGSTDTQY
TRBV7-2	ASSLGLRLAVEQY
TRBV20-1	SAAKQGASEAF
TRBV30	AWSVSLGGQF
TRBV19	ASSTATSLGPQH
TRBV5-1	ASSLDEGRNIQY
TRBV9	ASRDFTSGDNNEQF
TRBV5-1	ASSLVVLTEQF
TRBV2	ASTRTSGITDTQY
TRBV7-2	ASSSGGGRDRWGEQF
TRBV19	ASSQGAGPHNEQF
TRBV9	ASSASRSSYEQY
TRBV19	ASTTVGENTEAF
TRBV5-8	ASSLVFGTASNQPQH
TRBV24-1	ATSAIGGNEQF
TRBV4-1	ASSQDQGGSTDTQY
TRBV2	ATPAGSAGTDTQY
TRBV10-3	AISSRLAGDNEQF
TRBV2	ASIQDVTSGANVLT
TRBV19	ASSITSIGHEQY
TRBV3-1	ASSPPTGADEQF
TRBV28	ASSRTGGPKDTQY
TRBV6-1	ASSEAALAYEQY
TRBV30	AWSFGLSYNEQF
TRBV9	ASSSHGIGDYPNEQF
TRBV2	ASSEFQREISYNEQF
TRBV27	ASSFAQGYEQY
TRBV27	ASSSPYYNEQF
TRBV5-1	ASSLAGTGGYYGYT
TRBV18	ASSPAAFYEQY
TRBV9	ASSDRDGNNSPLH
TRBV3-1	ASSQGGARGYGYT